The 24 T cell receptor beta chains presented below share a single source sample, sequenced in a study of CD8 T cells in ankylosing spondylitis. TCRdb re-called the 5' RACE reads through MiXCR, storing one row per CDR3 protein. The table shows about 180,000 distinct CDR3 sequences, with roughly 10% occurring only once. Sequencing was performed on blood, either unsorted or a sorted T cell fraction (not recorded which). Receptors were obtained from a female donor with ankylosing spondylitis or in good health (not recorded which).

This clonotype was detected a few times. J is TRBJ2-1 and V is TRBV6-2 or TRBV6-3; the D is unclear. Trimming removed 8 bases from V and 4 bases from J, with 9 bases in between. The CDR3 runs to 12 residues. CDR1 is MNHEY and CDR2 is SVGEGT in the germline V gene. CDR3 bases: TGTGCCAGCGGCCCTTCTTACAATGAGCAGTTCTTC. Translating it yields CASGPSYNEQFF.

This clonotype was seen at least ten times. This chain uses TRBV3-1 with TRBJ2-3; tentatively, D is TRBD1 (5 bases). The CDR3 sequence is 16 residues long. Germline V gives CDR1 LGHDT, CDR2 YNNKEL (reference sequence). V lost 2 bases, J lost 4 bases, and 16 bases lay in between. This CDR3 reads CASSQFQGWVADTQYF. The CDR3 DNA reads TGTGCCAGCAGCCAATTTCAGGGTTGGGTCGCAGATACGCAGTATTTT.

The J gene is TRBJ1-4, the V gene TRBV28; 11 nucleotides align to TRBD1. The CDR3 has 15 amino acids. Germline V gives CDR1 MDHEN, CDR2 SYDVKM. The V and J ends lost 3 bases and 5 bases, in that order; junction bases with no gene match: 2. CDR3 protein: CASSFGDRGNEKLFF. CDR3 nucleotides: TGTGCCAGCAGTTTTGGGGACAGGGGGAATGAAAAACTGTTTTTT.

The V gene is TRBV27, the J gene TRBJ2-7; TRBD2 aligns across 7 bases. This CDR3 has 13 amino acids. The trim removed 2 bases at V and 4 bases at J, leaving 2 bases unmatched. The germline gives CDR1 MNHEY, CDR2 SMNVEV (reference sequence). The CDR3 here is CASSLTRGYEQYF. The CDR3 DNA reads TGTGCCAGCAGTTTAACGCGGGGGTACGAGCAGTACTTC.

The chain uses TRBV18 and TRBJ2-1; 7 bases are shared with TRBD2. The V gene's germline CDR1 is KGHSH and CDR2 LQKENI. CDR3 size: 17 residues. With V trimmed by 0 bases and J by 7 bases, 12 bases remained unmatched. CDR3 in DNA: TGTGCCAGCTCACCACCTATCGGGAGGCCCGGTGGTAATGAGCAGTTCTTC. It translates to CASSPPIGRPGGNEQFF.

Only a few counts were recorded for this clonotype. The V call is TRBV2, the J call TRBJ1-4; D not certain. CDR1 and CDR2 from the germline V gene are SNHLY and FYNNEI. The CDR3 is 13 residues long. Trimming stripped 7 bases from V and 0 bases from J, with 6 bases between. This chain's CDR3 is CASKDATNEKLFF. CDR3 DNA: TGTGCCAGCAAGGATGCAACTAATGAAAAACTGTTTTTT.

The rearrangement joins TRBV7-9 to TRBJ2-7, with no clear D. CDR1 and CDR2 from the germline V gene are SEHNR and FQNEAQ (reference sequence). This CDR3 has 14 residues. V was pared by 5 bases and J by 4 bases, with 15 bases between. CDR3 amino acids: CASSPRTLWYEQYF. The DNA of the CDR3 is TGTGCCAGCAGCCCCCGGACCCTGTGGTACGAGCAGTACTTC.

This clonotype was detected ten times or more. This chain joins TRBV2 and TRBJ2-7; D gene unclear. The CDR3 is made up of 11 amino acids. Deletions cut 8 bases from V and 1 base from J, with 6 bases between. Germline CDR1 SNHLY, CDR2 FYNNEI. The CDR3 sequence: CASDSSYEQYF. Here the CDR3 DNA reads TGTGCCAGCGACTCGTCCTACGAGCAGTACTTC.

This clonotype was observed a handful of times. The gene calls are TRBV7-9 and TRBJ2-1; 12 nucleotides match TRBD2. Germline loops: CDR1 SEHNR, CDR2 FQNEAQ (reference sequence). V was pared by 7 bases and J by 7 bases, with 8 bases of the junction left unmatched. This CDR3 has 15 residues. CDR3 nucleotides: TGTGCCAGCACCTGGACTAGCGGGATGTTAAATGAGCAGTTCTTC. Its translation: CASTWTSGMLNEQFF.

This clonotype was counted ten times or more. The rearrangement joins TRBV27 to TRBJ1-2; perhaps TRBD1 as D (6 bases). Trimming shortened V by 6 bases and J by 2 bases, and 10 bases separated the two germline ends. The CDR3 consists of 13 residues. CDR1 and CDR2 from the germline V gene are MNHEY and SMNVEV (reference sequence). The CDR3 spells CASSGGTNYGYTF. In nucleotides, the CDR3 is TGTGCCAGCAGCGGCGGGACAAACTATGGCTACACCTTC.

V usage is TRBV7-6 and J usage is TRBJ2-1, with D possibly being TRBD2 (6 bases). The CDR3 totals 14 residues. Germline V gene sequence: CDR1 SGHVS, CDR2 FNYEAQ. V was pared by 5 bases and J by 9 bases, with 17 bases between. The CDR3: CASSAPGLGTEQFF. The CDR3 region has the DNA TGTGCCAGCAGCGCACCGGGACTGGGTACTGAGCAGTTCTTC.

In its sample, this clonotype was seen a few times. This chain uses TRBV20-1 with TRBJ1-1; D may be TRBD1 (6 bases). Germline CDR1 is DFQATT and CDR2 is SNEGSKA (reference sequence). The CDR3 loop spans 14 amino acids. Trimming stripped 4 bases from V and 3 bases from J, with 15 bases between. The CDR3 protein is CSANDPGADTEAFF. The DNA for the CDR3 is TGCAGTGCTAATGATCCGGGGGCGGACACTGAAGCTTTCTTT.

This clonotype occurred many times. The chain joins TRBV5-1 to TRBJ2-2; 7 bases match TRBD2. V lost 2 bases to trimming and J lost 5 bases; unmatched junction nucleotides: 6. This CDR3 has 15 residues. Germline CDR1 and CDR2: SGHRS and YFSETQ. The CDR3 sequence: CASSFYREATGELFF. The CDR3 nucleotides read TGCGCCAGCAGCTTCTATCGGGAGGCGACCGGGGAGCTGTTTTTT.

The rearrangement links TRBV9 to TRBJ2-3; D remains unclear. In germline, CDR1 is SGDLS, CDR2 YYNGEE. The length of the CDR3 is 14 residues. V was pared by 3 bases and J by 2 bases, with 10 bases between. CDR3 sequence reads: CASSGRESTDTQYF. The CDR3 DNA reads TGTGCCAGCAGCGGGCGAGAGTCCACAGATACGCAGTATTTT.

This rearrangement joins TRBV7-9 to TRBJ2-2; D not resolved. Deletions cut 6 bases from V and 0 bases from J, with 11 bases between. The CDR3 runs to 15 residues. The germline V gene encodes CDR1 SEHNR and CDR2 FQNEAQ (reference sequence). CDR3 bases: TGTGCCAGCAGTTACGGACGGACGAACACCGGGGAGCTGTTTTTT. It specifies CASSYGRTNTGELFF.

This clonotype was counted between two and nine times. V gene TRBV4-3 combines with J gene TRBJ2-1; TRBD1 agrees at 8 bases. V lost 0 bases and J lost 4; bases outside the gene matches: 2. Per the germline V gene, CDR1 is LGHNA and CDR2 is YSLEER. The CDR3 length is 15 residues. The CDR3 DNA is TGCGCCAGCAGCCAAGAAGGACAGGGTTACAATGAGCAGTTCTTC. It translates to CASSQEGQGYNEQFF.

The rearrangement joins TRBV30 to TRBJ2-3, with 9 bases lining up with TRBD2. V trimming: 5 bases; J trimming: 4 bases; junction bases outside the gene matches: 7. Germline values: CDR1 GTSNPN, CDR2 SVGIG (reference sequence). The CDR3 has 14 amino acids. The CDR3 region is CAWGAGTSSDTQYF. In nucleotides, the CDR3 is TGTGCCTGGGGCGCCGGGACTAGCTCAGATACGCAGTATTTT. Drawing the rest from reference TRBV30 and TRBJ2-3, the complete variable domain is SQTIHQWPATLVQPVGSPLSLECTVEGTSNPNLYWYRQAAGRGLQLLFYSVGIGQISSEVPQNLSASRPQDRQFILSSKKLLLSDSGFYLCAWGAGTSSDTQYFGPGTRLTVL.

The chain is built from TRBV5-5 and TRBJ2-7, with D tentatively TRBD1 (6 bases). Germline CDR1 and CDR2: SGHKS and YYEKEE (reference sequence). V was clipped by 2 bases and J by 0 bases, with 12 bases between them. The CDR3 has 15 amino acids. In nucleotides, the CDR3 is TGTGCCAGCAGCTTAGCCGGGACACCCTCCTACGAGCAGTACTTC. Amino acids: CASSLAGTPSYEQYF. The full variable domain, completed using reference TRBV5-5 and TRBJ2-7, is DAGVTQSPTHLIKTRGQQVTLRCSPISGHKSVSWYQQVLGQGPQFIFQYYEKEERGRGNFPDRFSARQFPNYSSELNVNALLLGDSALYLCASSLAGTPSYEQYFGPGTRLTVT.

The V and J genes are TRBV30 and TRBJ2-5; 10 positions agree with TRBD1. There are 15 residues in the CDR3. The germline V gene encodes CDR1 GTSNPN and CDR2 SVGIG (reference sequence). The J segment lost 5 bases and the V segment lost 1 base, leaving 7 bases of the junction unmatched. This CDR3 is CAWSEGQGSRETQYF. CDR3 in DNA: TGTGCCTGGAGTGAGGGACAGGGGAGTCGGGAGACCCAGTACTTC.

This clonotype has a handful of counts. This sequence joins TRBV15 and TRBJ2-1; D gene uncertain. V was pared by 7 bases and J by 0 bases, with 7 bases between. The length of the CDR3 is 13 residues. CDR1 is LNHNV and CDR2 is YYDKDF in the germline V gene (reference sequence). The CDR3 loop reads CATNGDSYNEQFF. The CDR3 nucleotides read TGTGCCACCAACGGCGACTCCTACAATGAGCAGTTCTTC.

This clonotype was seen only a few times. The chain joins TRBV9 to TRBJ1-1; D is uncertain. Germline CDR1 and CDR2: SGDLS and YYNGEE. This CDR3 is built from 12 residues. The V and J ends lost 0 bases and 3 bases respectively, with 3 bases between them. This CDR3 reads CASSVVDTEAFF. CDR3 sequence (DNA): TGTGCCAGCAGCGTAGTGGACACTGAAGCTTTCTTT.

Ten or more counts support this clonotype. The chain recombines TRBV7-6 with TRBJ2-2; 7 bases are shared with TRBD2. Per germline, CDR1 SGHVS and CDR2 FNYEAQ. V trimming: 1 base; J trimming: 0 bases; junction bases outside the gene matches: 5. This CDR3 has 17 residues. CDR3 protein: CASSLGPSGTNTGELFF. The CDR3 DNA reads as TGTGCCAGCAGCTTAGGCCCCAGCGGGACGAACACCGGGGAGCTGTTTTTT.

The chain joins TRBV7-8 to TRBJ2-5, with TRBD2 identical over 7 bases. The length of the CDR3 is 15 residues. Looked up from germline, CDR1 is SGHVS and CDR2 is FQNEAQ. Losses at the gene ends were 11 bases for V and 5 bases for J; bases not matched to a gene: 17. The DNA for the CDR3 is TGTGCCGGGTTGCCAGTTGGCGGGAGTACGGAGACCCAGTACTTC. This codes for CAGLPVGGSTETQYF. Supplemented by reference TRBV7-8 and TRBJ2-5, the full variable domain reads GAGVSQSPRYKVAKRGQDVALRCDPISGHVSLFWYQQALGQGPEFLTYFQNEAQLDKSGLPSDRFFAERPEGSVSTLKIQRTQQEDSAVYLCAGLPVGGSTETQYFGPGTRLLVL.

The table lists this clonotype with a few counts. The chain joins TRBV20-1 to TRBJ2-5; a weak D match, TRBD2 (6 bases). The V gene's germline CDR1 is DFQATT and CDR2 SNEGSKA (reference sequence). The CDR3 consists of 15 residues. Trimming took 0 bases from V and 1 from J, leaving 12 bases between them. This chain's CDR3 is CSARDITSTQETQYF. DNA for the CDR3: TGCAGTGCTAGAGATATAACTAGCACCCAAGAGACCCAGTACTTC.